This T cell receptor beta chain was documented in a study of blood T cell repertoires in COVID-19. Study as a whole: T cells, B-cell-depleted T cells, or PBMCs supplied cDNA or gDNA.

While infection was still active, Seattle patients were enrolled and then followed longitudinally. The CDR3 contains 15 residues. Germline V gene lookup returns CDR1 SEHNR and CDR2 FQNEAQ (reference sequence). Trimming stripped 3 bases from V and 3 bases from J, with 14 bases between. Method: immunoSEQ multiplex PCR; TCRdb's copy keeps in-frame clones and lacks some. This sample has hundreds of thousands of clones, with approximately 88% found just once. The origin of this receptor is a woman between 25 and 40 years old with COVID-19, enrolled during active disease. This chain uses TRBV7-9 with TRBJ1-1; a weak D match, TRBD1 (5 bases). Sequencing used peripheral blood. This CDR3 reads CASSFGPGGDTEAFF. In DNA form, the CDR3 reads TGTGCCAGCAGCTTCGGGCCCGGAGGGGACACTGAAGCTTTCTTT.